The 9 T cell receptor beta chains given below trace back to one sample, sequenced in a study of identical twins. TCRdb analysed the 5' RACE reads with MiXCR anew, one entry per CDR3 protein. The profile shows around 340,000 distinct CDR3 sequences, around 12% of them singletons. The sample was also linked to a second study, of yellow fever vaccine responses in identical twins.

The specimen sequenced was CD8+ T cells sorted from blood. These receptors were collected from a woman aged 18-29 years in good health.

The J gene is TRBJ2-2, the V gene TRBV7-2; 7 bases align to TRBD2. Unmatched junction bases numbered 14, after V lost 5 bases and J lost 8 bases. Germline values: CDR1 SGHTA, CDR2 FQGNSA. The CDR3 has 16 amino acids. This CDR3 reads CASSKSTVGGSGELFF. The CDR3 DNA is TGTGCCAGCAGCAAAAGTACGGTGGGGGGGTCAGGGGAGCTGTTTTTT. Full variable domain (rest looked up from reference TRBV7-2 and TRBJ2-2): GAGVSQSPSNKVTEKGKDVELRCDPISGHTALYWYRQSLGQGLEFLIYFQGNSAPDKSGLPSDRFSAERTGGSVSTLTIQRTQQEDSAVYLCASSKSTVGGSGELFFGEGSRLTVL.

This clonotype was found a few times. This chain joins TRBV20-1 and TRBJ2-7; the D gene could be TRBD1 or TRBD2 (6 bases each). The CDR3 extends over 14 amino acids. Trimming removed 3 bases at V and 3 bases at J, with 15 bases between. The germline V gene encodes CDR1 DFQATT and CDR2 SNEGSKA (reference sequence). DNA for the CDR3: TGCAGTGCTAGCCCCGGGGGCGTACTCTACGAGCAGTACGTC. Its protein product is CSASPGGVLYEQYV.

This clonotype was found a few times. The chain recombines TRBV2 with TRBJ1-1; D unclear. There are 12 residues in the CDR3. V was trimmed by 7 bases and J by 4 bases, leaving 10 bases between them. CDR1 is SNHLY, CDR2 FYNNEI, per germline. This CDR3 is CASTPPFTEAFF. DNA for the CDR3: TGTGCCAGCACGCCTCCGTTCACTGAAGCTTTCTTT. Looking up the rest from reference TRBV2 and TRBJ1-1 gives the full variable domain: EPEVTQTPSHQVTQMGQEVILRCVPISNHLYFYWYRQILGQKVEFLVSFYNNEISEKSEIFDDQFSVERPDGSNFTLKIRSTKLEDSAMYFCASTPPFTEAFFGQGTRLTVV.

The chain uses TRBV19 and TRBJ1-1, with D perhaps matching TRBD1 (5 bases). The CDR3 has 13 residues. Germline-derived CDR1 and CDR2 are LNHDA and SQIVND (reference sequence). Trimming pared 5 bases from V and 6 bases from J, leaving 13 bases between. The CDR3 DNA reads as TGTGCCAGTAGTGTTACAGGATTGGCTGAAGCTTTCTTT. The encoded protein is CASSVTGLAEAFF. The whole variable domain, remainder taken from reference TRBV19 and TRBJ1-1, is DGGITQSPKYLFRKEGQNVTLSCEQNLNHDAMYWYRQDPGQGLRLIYYSQIVNDFQKGDIAEGYSVSREKKESFPLTVTSAQKNPTAFYLCASSVTGLAEAFFGQGTRLTVV.

This chain links TRBV6-2 or TRBV6-3 with TRBJ1-1; TRBD1 might be the D (5 bases). The germline V gene encodes CDR1 MNHEY and CDR2 SVGEGT. V gave up 7 bases and J gave up 4 bases, with 22 bases separating them. The CDR3 covers 16 residues. CDR3 sequence reads: CASKWGRVGVGTEAFF. The CDR3 nucleotides read TGTGCCAGCAAGTGGGGGAGGGTCGGAGTAGGCACTGAAGCTTTCTTT.

The J gene is TRBJ2-7, the V gene TRBV28; 7 bases are shared with TRBD1. The germline V gene has CDR1 MDHEN and CDR2 SYDVKM. The CDR3 has 15 amino acids. The V gene end was trimmed by 1 base and the J gene end by 3 bases; junction bases not matched to a gene: 6. Here the CDR3 reads CASSLSVGGSYEQYF. In DNA, the CDR3 is TGTGCCAGCAGTTTATCAGTAGGGGGCAGCTACGAGCAGTACTTC.

The chain employs TRBV7-9 and TRBJ2-3; 9 bases fit TRBD2. The length of the CDR3 is 15 residues. CDR1 and CDR2 (germline): SEHNR, FQNEAQ (reference sequence). J gave up 5 bases and V 5 bases, and 8 bases lay outside the gene matches. The CDR3 loop reads CASSPGVAGVDTQYF. In nucleotides, the CDR3 is TGTGCCAGCAGCCCCGGGGTAGCGGGAGTAGATACGCAGTATTTT. The entire variable domain, with the rest obtained from reference TRBV7-9 and TRBJ2-3, is as follows: DTGVSQNPRHKITKRGQNVTFRCDPISEHNRLYWYRQTLGQGPEFLTYFQNEAQLEKSRLLSDRFSAERPKGSFSTLEIQRTEQGDSAMYLCASSPGVAGVDTQYFGPGTRLTVL.

CDR3 sequence reads: CASSYSDRGYTF. For the CDR3, the DNA is TGTGCCAGCAGCTACTCCGACCGGGGCTACACCTTC. The chain carries TRBV5-6 and TRBJ1-2, with D unclear. Between the trimmed V and J ends, which lost 3 bases and 8 bases, there was a span of 11 bases. Germline V gene lookup returns CDR1 SGHDT and CDR2 YYEEEE. The CDR3 contains 12 residues.

A few counts support this clonotype. The chain uses TRBV5-1 and TRBJ2-1, with TRBD1 as a possible D gene (6 bases). Germline V gene data show CDR1 as SGHRS and CDR2 as YFSETQ. The ends were cut back, 0 bases at V and 7 bases at J, with 11 bases in the middle. This CDR3 has 14 residues. The CDR3 nucleotides are TGCGCCAGCAGCTTGGCCCTGGGGGCGAATGAGCAGTTCTTC. Translating it yields CASSLALGANEQFF.